This T cell receptor beta chain was profiled in a study of OX40 agonist ivuxolimab in advanced cancers. On the study more broadly: Ivuxolimab doses were 0.01, 0.1, 0.3, 1.5, 3 or 10 mg/kg every 2 weeks. Mean age 60 years, range about 20 to 90; roughly 82% male.

The length of the CDR3 is 13 residues. V was clipped by 3 bases and J by 3 bases, with 6 bases between them. Looked up from germline, CDR1 is SGDLS and CDR2 is YYNGEE. Sequencing used immunoSEQ multiplex PCR; TCRdb keeps in-frame clones, though not all of them. The data show 57,000 or so clones, with approximately 90% seen just once and 3.9% held by the top ten. The receptor's source is an adult with an advanced solid tumor such as melanoma, head and neck, liver or kidney cancer. The chain uses TRBV9 and TRBJ1-4; D unclear. The specimen comprised CD4+ or CD8+ T cells sorted from blood, sampled in a trial of the OX40 agonist ivuxolimab. The CDR3 region is CASSDRPNEKLFF. The CDR3 coding sequence is TGTGCCAGCAGCGATCGCCCTAATGAAAAACTGTTTTTT.